This T cell receptor beta chain was recorded in a study of blood T cell repertoires in COVID-19. Only a few counts were recorded for this clone. The germline V gene has CDR1 MNHNY and CDR2 SVGAGI (reference sequence). There are 14 residues in the CDR3. V lost 2 bases and J lost 2, with 10 bases in between. The data were produced by immunoSEQ multiplex PCR, yet TCRdb's version contains in-frame clones alone and is incomplete. This table has around 330,000 clones, about 92% appearing once. The chain combines TRBV6-6 with TRBJ2-7; perhaps TRBD2 as D (7 bases). Sequencing input: PBMCs or T cells enriched from blood (not recorded which). The clonotype comes from a man aged 60 to 69 who had recovered from COVID-19. CDR3 protein: CASSYGGGPYEQYF. Written as DNA, the CDR3 is TGTGCCAGCAGTTACGGGGGGGGGCCCTACGAGCAGTACTTC.